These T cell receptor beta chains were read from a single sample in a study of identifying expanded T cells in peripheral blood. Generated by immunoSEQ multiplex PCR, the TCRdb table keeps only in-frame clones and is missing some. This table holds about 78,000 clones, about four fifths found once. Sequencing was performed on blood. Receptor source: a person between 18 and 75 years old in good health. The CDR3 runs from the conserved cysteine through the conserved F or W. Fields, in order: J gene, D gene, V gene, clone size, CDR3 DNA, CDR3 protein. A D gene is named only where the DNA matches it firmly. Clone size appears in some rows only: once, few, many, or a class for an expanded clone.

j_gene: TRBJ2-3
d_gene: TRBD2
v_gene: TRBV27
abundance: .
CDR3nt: TGTGCCAGCAGCCTAATCCGGAACAACCAATGGGGACAGCTTGGACTAGCGGATGATACGCAGTATTTT
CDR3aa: CASSLIRNNQWGQLGLADDTQYF

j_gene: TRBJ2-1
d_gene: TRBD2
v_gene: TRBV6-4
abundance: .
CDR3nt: TGTGCCACCAGGCGGGAGTCGTCCTACAATGAGCAGTTCTTC
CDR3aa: CATRRESSYNEQFF

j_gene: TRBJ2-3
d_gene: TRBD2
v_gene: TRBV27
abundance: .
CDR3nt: TGTGCCAGCAGACTAGCGGGAGGGGATACGCAGTATTTT
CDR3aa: CASRLAGGDTQYF

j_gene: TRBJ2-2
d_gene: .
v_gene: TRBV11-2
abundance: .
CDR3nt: TGTGCCAGCAGCCCCGGGGTTGTTTCGGGGGAGCTGTTTTTT
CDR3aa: CASSPGVVSGELFF

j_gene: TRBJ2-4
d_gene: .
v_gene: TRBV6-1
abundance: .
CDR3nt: TGTGCCAGCAGAACGGGGCTCAAAAACATTCAGTACTTC
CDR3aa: CASRTGLKNIQYF

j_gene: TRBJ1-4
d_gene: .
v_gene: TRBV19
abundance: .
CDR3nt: TGTGCCAGTAGTATCAGCCGTGCAACTAATGAAAAACTGTTTTTT
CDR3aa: CASSISRATNEKLFF

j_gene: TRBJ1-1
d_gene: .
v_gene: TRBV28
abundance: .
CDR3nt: TGTGCCAGCAGTTTAGAACAGGAGAACACTGAAGCTTTCTTT
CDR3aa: CASSLEQENTEAFF

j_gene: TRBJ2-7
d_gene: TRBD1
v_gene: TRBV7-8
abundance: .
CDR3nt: TGTGCCAGCAGCTTAGGGGGGGACAGGGGTTACGAGCAGTACTTC
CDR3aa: CASSLGGDRGYEQYF

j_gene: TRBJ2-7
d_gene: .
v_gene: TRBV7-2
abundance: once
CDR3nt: TGTGCCAGCAGCTTATTGGGGGAAAGGTTAGCGGAACCCTACGAGCAGTACTTC
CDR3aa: CASSLLGERLAEPYEQYF

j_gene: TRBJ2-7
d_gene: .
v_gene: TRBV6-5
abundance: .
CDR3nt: TGTGCCAGCAGCGCTGGGGGGGAGCAGTACTTC
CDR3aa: CASSAGGEQYF

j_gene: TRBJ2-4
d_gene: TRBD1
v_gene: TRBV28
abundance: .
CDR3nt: TGTGCCAGCAGTTTACCCCGACAGGGGGCGGACATTCAGTACTTC
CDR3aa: CASSLPRQGADIQYF

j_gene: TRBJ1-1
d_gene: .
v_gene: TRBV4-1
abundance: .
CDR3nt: TGCGCCAGCAGCCAAGCGACGGACACATACAGGCATACTGAAGCTTTCTTT
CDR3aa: CASSQATDTYRHTEAFF

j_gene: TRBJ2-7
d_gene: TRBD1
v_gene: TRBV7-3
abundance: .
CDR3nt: TGTGCCAGCAGCTCGGGACAGTTGAGCGAGCAGTACTTC
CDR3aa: CASSSGQLSEQYF

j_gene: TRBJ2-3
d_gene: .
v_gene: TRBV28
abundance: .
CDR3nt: TGTGCCAGCAGTTTAATGAGACGAGTGCAGTATTTT
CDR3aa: CASSLMRRVQYF

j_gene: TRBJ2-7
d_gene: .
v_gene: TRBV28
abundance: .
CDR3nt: TGTGCCAGCAAATCATGGGGGGGCCCCAACGAGCAGTACTTC
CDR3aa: CASKSWGGPNEQYF

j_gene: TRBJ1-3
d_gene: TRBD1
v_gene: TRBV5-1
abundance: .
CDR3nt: TGCGCCAGCAGCGCCGAGACAGGGGGTTGGGGAAACACCATATATTTT
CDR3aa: CASSAETGGWGNTIYF

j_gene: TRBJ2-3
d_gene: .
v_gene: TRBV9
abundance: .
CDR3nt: TGTGCCAGCAGCGTATTAGCAGGGGGCACAGATACGCAGTATTTT
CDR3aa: CASSVLAGGTDTQYF

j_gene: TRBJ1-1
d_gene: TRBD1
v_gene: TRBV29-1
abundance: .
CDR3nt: TGCAGCGTAAACCTGGACAGGGGCACTGAAGCTTTCTTT
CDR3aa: CSVNLDRGTEAFF

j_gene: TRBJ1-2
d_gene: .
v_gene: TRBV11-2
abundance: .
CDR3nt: TGTGCCAGCAGCAGCCTACAGGGTCGCTACACCTTC
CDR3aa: CASSSLQGRYTF

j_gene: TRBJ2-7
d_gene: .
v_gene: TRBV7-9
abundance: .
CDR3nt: TGTGCCAGCAGCTTAGATGCCTACGAGCAGTACTTC
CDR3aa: CASSLDAYEQYF

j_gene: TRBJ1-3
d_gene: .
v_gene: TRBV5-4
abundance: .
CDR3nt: TGTGCCAGCAGCTTGGGGGGACTGCTGAGCTCTGGAAACACCATATATTTT
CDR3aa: CASSLGGLLSSGNTIYF

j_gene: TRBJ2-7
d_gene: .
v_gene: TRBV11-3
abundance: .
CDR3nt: TGTGCCAGCAGCTTAGATCATTTGGGCGAGCAGTACTTC
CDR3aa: CASSLDHLGEQYF

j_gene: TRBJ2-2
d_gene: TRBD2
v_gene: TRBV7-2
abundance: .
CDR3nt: TGTGCCAGCAGGAGACTAGCGGGTGGTCCCGGGGAGCTGTTTTTT
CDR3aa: CASRRLAGGPGELFF

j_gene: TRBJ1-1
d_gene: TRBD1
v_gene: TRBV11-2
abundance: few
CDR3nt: TGTGCCAGCAGCTTAGGAGGGGGACAGAGCACTGAAGCTTTCTTT
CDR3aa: CASSLGGGQSTEAFF

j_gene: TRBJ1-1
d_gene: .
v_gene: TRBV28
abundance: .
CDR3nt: TGTGCCAGCAGTCCCGGGGGGGCGAACACTGAAGCTTTCTTT
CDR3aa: CASSPGGANTEAFF

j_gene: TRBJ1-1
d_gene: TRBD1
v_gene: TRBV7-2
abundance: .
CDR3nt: TGTGCCAGCAGCCTAGAGGGACAGGGGGCGCGGACTGAAGCTTTCTTT
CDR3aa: CASSLEGQGARTEAFF

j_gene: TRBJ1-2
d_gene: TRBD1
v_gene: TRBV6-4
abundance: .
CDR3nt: TGTGCCAGCAGTGACCAGGGGGCGGGAGGCTACACCTTC
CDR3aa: CASSDQGAGGYTF

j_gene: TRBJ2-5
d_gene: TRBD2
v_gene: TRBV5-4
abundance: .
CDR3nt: TGTGCCAGCAGCCCAGGGACTAGCGGGAGCTTTGGGGAGACCCAGTACTTC
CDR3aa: CASSPGTSGSFGETQYF

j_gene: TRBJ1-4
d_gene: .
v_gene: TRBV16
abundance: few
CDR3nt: TGTGCCAGCAGCCAGGTTGGAGGGAGAGGTGAAAAACTGTTTTTT
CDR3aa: CASSQVGGRGEKLFF

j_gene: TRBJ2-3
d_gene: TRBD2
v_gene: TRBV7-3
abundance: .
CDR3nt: TGTGCCAGCAGCCGGGGCAGGCGGGAGGTACAAGATACGCAGTATTTT
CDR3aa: CASSRGRREVQDTQYF

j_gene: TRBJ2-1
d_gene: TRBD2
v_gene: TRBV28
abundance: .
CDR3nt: TGTGCCAGCAGCCCACTAGCGGGGGATGTCAATGAGCAGTTCTTC
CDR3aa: CASSPLAGDVNEQFF

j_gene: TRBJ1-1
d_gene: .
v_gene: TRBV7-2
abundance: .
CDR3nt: TGTGCCAGCGGACTTGGCCCGAACACTGAAGCTTTCTTT
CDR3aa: CASGLGPNTEAFF

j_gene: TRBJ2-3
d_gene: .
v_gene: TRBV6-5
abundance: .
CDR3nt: TGTGCCAGCAGCCCCCGCGTTGCAGATACGCAGTATTTT
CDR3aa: CASSPRVADTQYF

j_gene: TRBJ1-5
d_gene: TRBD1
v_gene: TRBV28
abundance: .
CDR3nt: TGTGCCAGCCGATCCCCTACAGGGGAGGGTAATAATCAGCCCCAGCATTTT
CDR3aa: CASRSPTGEGNNQPQHF

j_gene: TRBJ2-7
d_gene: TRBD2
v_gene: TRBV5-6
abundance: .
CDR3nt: TGTGCCAGCAGCCAAACCGGGACTAGCGGGAGATACGAGCAGTACTTC
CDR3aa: CASSQTGTSGRYEQYF